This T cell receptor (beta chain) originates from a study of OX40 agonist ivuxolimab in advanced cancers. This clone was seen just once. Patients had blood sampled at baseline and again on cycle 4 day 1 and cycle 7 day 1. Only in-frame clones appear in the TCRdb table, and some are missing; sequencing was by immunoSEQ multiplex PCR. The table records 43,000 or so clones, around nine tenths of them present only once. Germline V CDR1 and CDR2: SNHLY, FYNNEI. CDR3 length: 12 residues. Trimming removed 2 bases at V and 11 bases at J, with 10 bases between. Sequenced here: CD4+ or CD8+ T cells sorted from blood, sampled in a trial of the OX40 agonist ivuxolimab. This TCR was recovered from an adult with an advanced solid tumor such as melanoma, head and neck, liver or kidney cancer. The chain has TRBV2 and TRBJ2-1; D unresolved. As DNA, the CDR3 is TGTGCCAGCAGTGAATTGGCGGAGAAGCAGTTCTTC. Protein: CASSELAEKQFF.